The 14 T cell receptor beta chains below all came from one sample that was sequenced in a study of blood T cell repertoires in COVID-19 (dated by TCRdb to about 2020). Receptors were amplified or captured by the immunoSEQ multiplex PCR assay. This immuneACCESS table, as held by TCRdb, lists in-frame sequences with V and J called but not all clones. Of the missing ones, under half trace to an unresolved V gene in checked studies; the others have no known cause. This sample is represented by fewer than 300,000 clones; roughly nine tenths of them were singletons. 2.2% of the sample goes to the ten largest clones. The sequenced sample was peripheral blood. These receptors all stem from a woman in her twenties or thirties with COVID-19, enrolled during active disease.

This chain uses TRBV7-9 with TRBJ1-2, with 8 bases that match TRBD1. This CDR3 is built from 14 residues. V lost 5 bases and J lost 6; bases outside the gene matches: 8. Germline lookup yields CDR1 SEHNR and CDR2 FQNEAQ (reference sequence). The CDR3 DNA reads as TGTGCCAGCAGCCGAGAGGACAGGGTGAATGGCTACACCTTC. It specifies CASSREDRVNGYTF.

The chain couples TRBV6-1 to TRBJ1-4; D uncertain. V lost 0 bases and J lost 5, with 7 bases in between. The CDR3 sequence is 14 residues long. Germline lookup yields CDR1 MNHNS and CDR2 SASEGT. This CDR3 reads CASSEAPGNEKLFF. CDR3 sequence (DNA): TGTGCCAGCAGTGAAGCGCCGGGGAATGAAAAACTGTTTTTT.

V gene TRBV24-1 combines with J gene TRBJ1-1; tentatively, D is TRBD1 (5 bases). The CDR3 is made up of 13 amino acids. Germline V gives CDR1 KGHDR, CDR2 SFDVKD. Trimming cost V 2 bases and J 9 bases, with 12 bases left between them. The CDR3 here is CATSDSWGPQAFF. DNA for the CDR3: TGTGCCACCAGTGATTCGTGGGGCCCTCAAGCTTTCTTT.

This rearrangement joins TRBV4-1 to TRBJ2-7; TRBD1 might be the D (5 bases). The germline V and J ends were trimmed by 4 bases and 0 bases, with 10 bases remaining between them. The CDR3 spans 14 residues. CDR1 is MGHRA and CDR2 is YSYEKL in the germline V gene. CDR3 loop: CASSPTVNSYEQYF. For the CDR3, the DNA is TGCGCCAGCAGCCCGACAGTGAACTCCTACGAGCAGTACTTC.

The chain couples TRBV19 to TRBJ2-7, with D maybe TRBD2 (6 bases). The CDR3 loop spans 13 amino acids. Germline values: CDR1 LNHDA, CDR2 SQIVND (reference sequence). The V and J ends lost 0 bases and 6 bases respectively, with 9 bases between them. CDR3 amino acids: CASSIDEEGEQYF. The CDR3 DNA sequence: TGTGCCAGTAGTATAGATGAGGAGGGCGAGCAGTACTTC. Looking up the rest from reference TRBV19 and TRBJ2-7 gives the full variable domain: DGGITQSPKYLFRKEGQNVTLSCEQNLNHDAMYWYRQDPGQGLRLIYYSQIVNDFQKGDIAEGYSVSREKKESFPLTVTSAQKNPTAFYLCASSIDEEGEQYFGPGTRLTVT.

At least ten counts were recorded for this clone. The genes are TRBV12-5 and TRBJ1-2, with D possibly being TRBD1 (6 bases). The V gene lost 1 base and the J gene lost 1 base, with 13 bases spanning the gap. Per germline, CDR1 LGHNT and CDR2 FRNRAP. This CDR3 spans 16 amino acids. CDR3 loop: CASGLGSQGLNYGYTF. The CDR3, as DNA: TGTGCTAGTGGTTTGGGGTCTCAGGGGCTTAACTATGGCTACACCTTC.

The count of this clone is one. The chain joins TRBV5-5 to TRBJ1-5; unclear D gene. The length of the CDR3 is 15 residues. The germline gives CDR1 SGHKS, CDR2 YYEKEE (reference sequence). V lost 0 bases to trimming and J lost 2 bases, with 9 bases between them. CDR3 residues: CASSLGVGGNQPQHF. Here the CDR3 DNA reads TGTGCCAGCAGCTTGGGGGTGGGAGGCAATCAGCCCCAGCATTTT.

The V gene is TRBV19, the J gene TRBJ1-5; 9 nucleotides match TRBD1. Germline V gene lookup returns CDR1 LNHDA and CDR2 SQIVND (reference sequence). V was clipped by 5 bases and J by 5 bases; unmatched bases: 4. The CDR3 totals 14 residues. As DNA, the CDR3 is TGTGCCAGTAGTCCTTGGACAGGGGATCAGCCCCAGCATTTT. Translation gives CASSPWTGDQPQHF.

The J gene is TRBJ1-1, the V gene TRBV28; 7 bases agree with TRBD1. The germline V gene encodes CDR1 MDHEN and CDR2 SYDVKM. The CDR3 length is 16 residues. Trimming removed 4 bases from V and 1 base from J; junction bases left unmatched: 9. CDR3 protein: CASSSIQGLRNTEAFF. CDR3 nucleotides: TGTGCCAGCAGTTCGATACAGGGGTTGAGGAACACTGAAGCTTTCTTT.

This chain joins TRBV15 and TRBJ2-7, with 9 bases fitting TRBD2. Germline V gene lookup returns CDR1 LNHNV and CDR2 YYDKDF (reference sequence). This CDR3 is 14 amino acids long. V lost 3 bases, J lost 4 bases, and 4 bases stayed unmatched. The CDR3 coding sequence is TGTGCCACCAGCAGTCTAGCGGGACAATACGAGCAGTACTTC. Its translation is CATSSLAGQYEQYF.

This clone was observed once. This rearrangement joins TRBV10-3 to TRBJ2-2, with 8 bases aligning to TRBD2. The germline CDR1 and CDR2 sequences are ENHRY and SYGVKD. The CDR3 totals 17 residues. V shed 4 bases and J 4 bases; nucleotides not matched to a gene: 11. The CDR3 sequence is CAISAPTSGRGTGELFF. DNA of the CDR3: TGTGCCATCAGTGCCCCAACTAGCGGTAGGGGCACCGGGGAGCTGTTTTTT.

The gene calls are TRBV2 and TRBJ1-2; 9 bases match TRBD1. The CDR3 has 15 residues. Unmatched junction bases numbered 12, after V lost 9 bases and J lost 4 bases. The germline gives CDR1 SNHLY, CDR2 FYNNEI. The CDR3 spells CARRIGTGRGYGYTF. The DNA for the CDR3 is TGTGCCAGGCGTATCGGGACAGGGCGCGGCTATGGCTACACCTTC. The whole variable domain, remainder taken from reference TRBV2 and TRBJ1-2, is EPEVTQTPSHQVTQMGQEVILRCVPISNHLYFYWYRQILGQKVEFLVSFYNNEISEKSEIFDDQFSVERPDGSNFTLKIRSTKLEDSAMYFCARRIGTGRGYGYTFGSGTRLTVV.

This clone was seen once. The gene calls are TRBV11-2 and TRBJ2-1; D is perhaps TRBD2 (6 bases). V was trimmed by 3 bases and J by 6 bases, leaving 15 bases between them. The germline CDR1 and CDR2 sequences are SGHAT and FQNNGV. The CDR3 runs to 15 residues. CDR3 loop: CASSLGGLASNEQFF. The CDR3 region has the DNA TGTGCCAGCAGCTTGGGCGGGCTAGCGTCCAATGAGCAGTTCTTC.

The chain employs TRBV6-1 and TRBJ1-1; the D gene is possibly TRBD1 (6 bases). Trimming cost V 3 bases and J 7 bases, with 15 bases left between them. The CDR3 has 14 residues. Germline loops: CDR1 MNHNS, CDR2 SASEGT. The CDR3 here is CASSDWGHSLEAFF. DNA of the CDR3: TGTGCCAGCAGTGATTGGGGACACTCACTTGAAGCTTTCTTT.